The 30 T cell receptor beta chains presented below share a single source sample, sequenced in a study of blood T cells in healthy people across ages. A second PCR, run for roughly 6 to 11 cycles, used a sample-barcoded 5' primer plus a J-beta primer mix. From the 5' RACE reads, TCRdb called clonotypes with MiXCR, one entry per CDR3 protein. Of 600,000 to 1,000,000 distinct CDR3 sequences listed, roughly 25% were seen once; the top ten hold 3% to 4.5%. This sample was shared with a second study, whose subject was T cells of mothers and their children.

The sample comprised blood. These receptors all come from a boy aged 10-17 years in good health.

This clonotype has a count of ten or more. The chain joins TRBV12-3 or TRBV12-4 to TRBJ1-1; D is unresolved. The CDR3 spans 13 residues. V was clipped by 6 bases and J by 0 bases, with 8 bases between them. CDR3 nucleotide sequence: TGTGCCAGCAGCCTAGGGTTGAACACTGAAGCTTTCTTT. It is translated as CASSLGLNTEAFF.

The chain has TRBV7-2 and TRBJ2-3; possibly TRBD2 for D (5 bases). This CDR3 contains 18 residues. Germline-derived CDR1 and CDR2 are SGHTA and FQGNSA. V gave up 0 bases and J gave up 4 bases, with 20 bases separating them. In nucleotides, the CDR3 is TGTGCCAGCAGCTTAGCGGATGATGTAGTGATCGGGGCAGATACGCAGTATTTT. Protein sequence: CASSLADDVVIGADTQYF.

The gene calls are TRBV13 and TRBJ2-7, with D maybe TRBD1 (5 bases). V lost 5 bases and J 6 bases, leaving 11 bases between the germline ends. This CDR3 region has 12 residues. Germline V gene data show CDR1 as PRHDT and CDR2 as FYEKMQ (reference sequence). For the CDR3, the DNA is TGTGCCAGCAGCGGACGACAGAGCGAGCAGTACTTC. Its protein product is CASSGRQSEQYF.

The chain is built from TRBV27 and TRBJ2-5, with TRBD1 matching 7 bases. The last part of the DNA fits TRBJ2-7 better; the J call may be wrong. There are 16 residues in the CDR3. CDR1 and CDR2 from the germline V gene are MNHEY and SMNVEV (reference sequence). The CDR3 region is CASSPNSGTVRYEQYF. Written as DNA, the CDR3 is TGTGCCAGCAGCCCCAACTCCGGGACAGTTCGCTACGAGCAGTACTTC.

The rearrangement links TRBV5-1 to TRBJ1-5; tentative D call: TRBD1 (5 bases). The germline V and J ends were trimmed by 4 bases and 5 bases, with 10 bases remaining between them. The CDR3 runs 13 residues. The germline gives CDR1 SGHRS, CDR2 YFSETQ. The CDR3 sequence: CASSTGEDQPQHF. For the CDR3, the DNA is TGCGCCAGCAGCACGGGGGAGGATCAGCCCCAGCATTTT.

This chain uses TRBV6-6 with TRBJ1-4; possible D gene TRBD1, 5 bases. The germline gives CDR1 MNHNY, CDR2 SVGAGI (reference sequence). There are 14 residues in the CDR3. V lost 5 bases and J 8 bases, leaving 15 bases between the germline ends. The CDR3 coding sequence is TGTGCCAGCAGTATCCTCGGGGGTATGGAAAAACTGTTTTTT. Translated, it gives CASSILGGMEKLFF.

The chain recombines TRBV3-1 with TRBJ2-7; possible D gene TRBD1, 5 bases. Trimming pared 4 bases from V and 1 base from J, leaving 17 bases between. The germline V gene encodes CDR1 LGHDT and CDR2 YNNKEL (reference sequence). The CDR3 sequence is 16 residues long. DNA for the CDR3: TGTGCCAGCAGCCTAAACGGCAGGGTCCATTCCTACGAGCAGTACTTC. Translation: CASSLNGRVHSYEQYF.

J is TRBJ1-2 and V is TRBV18, with TRBD1 matching over 7 bases. The CDR3 runs to 13 residues. CDR1 is KGHSH, CDR2 LQKENI, per germline. After removal of 5 bases from V and 7 bases from J, the junction contained 7 bases not matched to a gene. The CDR3 is CASSEDRARGYTF. The CDR3, as DNA: TGTGCCAGCTCAGAAGACAGGGCCCGTGGCTACACCTTC.

This chain links TRBV7-2 with TRBJ2-7, with a weak D call TRBD1 (5 bases). CDR1 is SGHTA, CDR2 FQGNSA, per germline. The ends were cut back, 4 bases at V and 1 base at J, with 17 bases in the middle. The CDR3 extends over 16 amino acids. The CDR3, as DNA: TGTGCCAGCAGCTCCCTAGGGGATCCTTATTCCTACGAGCAGTACTTC. Amino acid sequence: CASSSLGDPYSYEQYF.

There are a few counts of this clonotype. The CDR3 DNA reads TGTGCCAGCAGTGAATGGAGGACACAGGGGTGGGGTTGGTCCGGGGAGCTGTTTTTT. The encoded protein is CASSEWRTQGWGWSGELFF. This rearrangement joins TRBV2 to TRBJ2-2; 7 bases fit TRBD1. This CDR3 is built from 19 residues. V trimming: 2 bases; J trimming: 6 bases; junction bases outside the gene matches: 18. CDR1 SNHLY and CDR2 FYNNEI come from the germline V gene.

This clonotype was detected ten times or more. This chain connects TRBV12-3 or TRBV12-4 to TRBJ2-5, with 7 bases lining up with TRBD1. There are 14 residues in the CDR3. The trim removed 6 bases at V and 2 bases at J, leaving 6 bases unmatched. The CDR3 is CASSQGTAQETQYF. In nucleotides, the CDR3 is TGTGCCAGCAGCCAAGGGACAGCACAAGAGACCCAGTACTTC.

The V gene is TRBV7-6, the J gene TRBJ2-3, with TRBD2 as a possible D gene (6 bases). CDR3 length equals 14 residues. Germline V gene lookup returns CDR1 SGHVS and CDR2 FNYEAQ. The V and J ends lost 5 bases and 6 bases respectively, with 15 bases between them. The CDR3 bases are TGTGCCAGCAGCCGAACCACCCGGGGGGATACGCAGTATTTT. It translates to CASSRTTRGDTQYF.

The rearrangement joins TRBV10-3 to TRBJ2-3; TRBD2 aligns across 10 bases. In germline, CDR1 is ENHRY, CDR2 SYGVKD. CDR3 length equals 22 residues. V dropped 3 bases and J dropped 0; count of bases not matched to a gene: 21. This CDR3 is CAISDSTGLWSSGGSSTDTQYF. The CDR3 DNA reads TGTGCCATCAGTGACTCGACGGGTCTGTGGTCTAGCGGGGGATCTAGCACAGATACGCAGTATTTT.

The gene calls are TRBV5-1 and TRBJ1-2; D possibly corresponds to TRBD1 (5 bases). Trimming cost V 4 bases and J 4 bases, with 14 bases left between them. CDR1 is SGHRS, CDR2 YFSETQ, per germline. The CDR3 runs to 14 residues. In DNA form, the CDR3 reads TGCGCCAGCAGCACCTCCCAGGGAACCTATGGCTACACCTTC. Protein product: CASSTSQGTYGYTF.

This chain connects TRBV5-1 to TRBJ2-5; weak D call: TRBD2 (5 bases). This CDR3 spans 14 amino acids. V lost 4 bases, J lost 5 bases, and 15 bases lay in between. The germline V gene encodes CDR1 SGHRS and CDR2 YFSETQ. DNA for the CDR3: TGCGCCAGCAGCGCAATCGGGGTTCTGGAGACCCAGTACTTC. It yields the protein CASSAIGVLETQYF.

The V and J genes are TRBV11-2 and TRBJ2-5; possible D gene TRBD1, 6 bases. The germline gives CDR1 SGHAT, CDR2 FQNNGV. Trimming cost V 5 bases and J 9 bases, with 25 bases left between them. The CDR3 runs 16 residues. The CDR3, as DNA: TGTGCCAGCAGCCAACTACAGGGCCCACTTACTGGGGCCCAGTACTTC. As protein: CASSQLQGPLTGAQYF.

This clonotype appeared a single time. This chain links TRBV29-1 with TRBJ2-7; TRBD1 or TRBD2 may be the D gene (6 bases each). Germline V gene data show CDR1 as SQVTM and CDR2 as ANQGSEA. CDR3 size: 16 residues. V was cut by 3 bases and J by 1 base, with 19 bases left in between. CDR3 coding DNA: TGCAGCGTTGACGGGTCCAGGGGAGGAGATTCCTACGAGCAGTACTTC. Its protein product is CSVDGSRGGDSYEQYF.

V gene TRBV20-1 combines with J gene TRBJ2-7; 7 nucleotides align to TRBD2. The trim removed 5 bases at V and 0 bases at J, leaving 4 bases unmatched. The CDR3 is 13 amino acids. In germline, CDR1 is DFQATT, CDR2 SNEGSKA (reference sequence). The CDR3, as DNA: TGCAGTGCTGGAGCGGGACTCTCCTACGAGCAGTACTTC. Its translation: CSAGAGLSYEQYF.

The table lists this clonotype with many counts. The chain employs TRBV13 and TRBJ1-2; D unclear. The ends were cut back, 4 bases at V and 4 bases at J, with 13 bases in the middle. The length of the CDR3 is 14 residues. Germline V gene lookup returns CDR1 PRHDT and CDR2 FYEKMQ (reference sequence). CDR3: CASSSRTGSYGYTF. DNA of the CDR3: TGTGCCAGCAGCTCGCGCACCGGAAGCTATGGCTACACCTTC.

In its sample, this clonotype was seen a few times. Here the CDR3 reads CSAREGQYTEAFF. For the CDR3, the DNA is TGCAGTGCTAGAGAAGGACAGTACACTGAAGCTTTCTTT. The chain employs TRBV20-1 and TRBJ1-1, with D maybe TRBD1 (6 bases). Germline CDR1 and CDR2: DFQATT and SNEGSKA (reference sequence). The V gene lost 0 bases and the J gene lost 3 bases, with 8 bases spanning the gap. This CDR3 is 13 amino acids long.

About this clonotype itself: A read error may explain this, as a much larger clone is one base away. The chain uses TRBV7-2 and TRBJ2-7; TRBD1 matches at 9 bases. V dropped 1 base and J dropped 5; count of bases not matched to a gene: 3. Germline V CDR1 and CDR2: SGHTA, FQGNSA. The CDR3 is 14 amino acids. The CDR3 nucleotides are TGTGCCAGCAGCTTAGGGACAGGGGCCCACGAGCAGTACTTC. Its protein is CASSLGTGAHEQYF. The whole variable domain, filled in from reference TRBV7-2 and TRBJ2-7, reads GAGVSQSPSNKVTEKGKDVELRCDPISGHTALYWYRQSLGQGLEFLIYFQGNSAPDKSGLPSDRFSAERTGGSVSTLTIQRTQQEDSAVYLCASSLGTGAHEQYFGPGTRLTVT.

The genes are TRBV2 and TRBJ2-5; a weak D match, TRBD2 (6 bases). V gave up 11 bases and J gave up 5 bases, with 15 bases separating them. Germline loops: CDR1 SNHLY, CDR2 FYNNEI. The CDR3 covers 12 residues. In nucleotides, the CDR3 is TGTGCCGCCGGGAGCTCGGGGGAGACCCAGTACTTC. Amino acids: CAAGSSGETQYF.

J is TRBJ2-5 and V is TRBV5-1; TRBD2 matches at 11 bases. Matching the DNA end better, TRBJ2-7 makes the J call doubtful. Germline V gives CDR1 SGHRS, CDR2 YFSETQ. The CDR3 runs 16 residues. CDR3 DNA sequence: TGCGCCAGCAGCTTTAGCGGGGGGGCGATCTTCTACGAGCAGTACTTC. Protein: CASSFSGGAIFYEQYF.

The J gene is TRBJ2-1, the V gene TRBV12-3 or TRBV12-4, with D hard to call. The V end lost 1 base, the J end lost 0 bases, and 10 bases lay between the germline ends. The CDR3 runs to 16 residues. The CDR3: CASSLEVRSSYNEQFF. The CDR3 DNA follows: TGTGCCAGCAGTTTAGAGGTACGGAGCTCCTACAATGAGCAGTTCTTC.

V usage is TRBV7-9 and J usage is TRBJ2-7; D is perhaps TRBD1 (5 bases). V was cut by 2 bases and J by 2 bases, with 10 bases left in between. Germline loops: CDR1 SEHNR, CDR2 FQNEAQ (reference sequence). The CDR3 sequence is 14 residues long. CDR3 protein: CASSLPTATYEQYF. The CDR3 nucleotides are TGTGCCAGCAGCTTACCGACAGCTACCTACGAGCAGTACTTC.

This chain uses TRBV5-1 with TRBJ2-5; TRBD1 agrees at 9 bases. Looked up from germline, CDR1 is SGHRS and CDR2 is YFSETQ. The CDR3 totals 13 residues. Trimming at V came to 5 bases and at J to 4 bases, leaving 3 bases not matched to a gene. Here the CDR3 DNA reads TGCGCCAGCAGTCAGACAGGGGGAGAGACCCAGTACTTC. It codes for CASSQTGGETQYF. Based on the CDR3 plus reference TRBV5-1 and TRBJ2-5, the full variable domain is KAGVTQTPRYLIKTRGQQVTLSCSPISGHRSVSWYQQTPGQGLQFLFEYFSETQRNKGNFPGRFSGRQFSNSRSEMNVSTLELGDSALYLCASSQTGGETQYFGPGTRLLVL.

This chain uses TRBV29-1 with TRBJ2-7; perhaps TRBD2 as D (6 bases). Germline V gives CDR1 SQVTM, CDR2 ANQGSEA. CDR3 length equals 17 residues. Trimming removed 0 bases at V and 3 bases at J, with 21 bases between. This CDR3 is CSVEDGLSPSRDYEQYF. CDR3 coding DNA: TGCAGCGTTGAAGATGGACTATCCCCGAGCAGAGACTACGAGCAGTACTTC.

In this sample, this clonotype turned up a few times. The J gene is TRBJ2-1, the V gene TRBV4-3, with 7 bases that match TRBD2. There are 15 residues in the CDR3. V shed 5 bases, J shed 0 bases, and the junction held 4 bases outside the gene matches. Germline lookup yields CDR1 LGHNA and CDR2 YSLEER. This CDR3 is CASSDGRSSYNEQFF. The DNA for the CDR3 is TGCGCCAGCAGCGACGGGAGGAGCTCCTACAATGAGCAGTTCTTC.

This chain uses TRBV29-1 with TRBJ2-5, with 8 bases identical to TRBD1. J gave up 1 base and V 7 bases, and 5 bases lay outside the gene matches. CDR1 SQVTM and CDR2 ANQGSEA come from the germline V gene. The CDR3 is made up of 13 amino acids. CDR3 sequence reads: CSAGQVLQETQYF. The CDR3 region has the DNA TGCAGCGCGGGACAGGTCCTCCAAGAGACCCAGTACTTC.

This sequence joins TRBV4-1 and TRBJ2-1; 11 bases map to TRBD2. The ends lost 1 base at V and 6 bases at J; junction bases unmatched: 8. The CDR3 sequence is 17 residues long. Germline values: CDR1 MGHRA, CDR2 YSYEKL. CDR3 nucleotide sequence: TGCGCCAGCAGCCAAGGGCTGCGAACTAGCGGGGGCAATGAGCAGTTCTTC. It yields the protein CASSQGLRTSGGNEQFF.